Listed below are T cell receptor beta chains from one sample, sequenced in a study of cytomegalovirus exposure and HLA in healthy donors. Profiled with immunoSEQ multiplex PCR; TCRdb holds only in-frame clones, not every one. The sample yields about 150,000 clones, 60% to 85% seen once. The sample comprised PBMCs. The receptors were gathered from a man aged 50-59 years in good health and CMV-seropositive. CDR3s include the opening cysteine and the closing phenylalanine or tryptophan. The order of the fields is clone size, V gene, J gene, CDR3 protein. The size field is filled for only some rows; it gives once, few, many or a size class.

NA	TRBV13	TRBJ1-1	CASSFSLTGWSEAFF
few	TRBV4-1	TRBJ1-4	CASSPNRGANEKLFF
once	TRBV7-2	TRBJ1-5	CASSAGTGGASRGNQPQHF
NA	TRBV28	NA	CASSLSPGLAGIYEQYF
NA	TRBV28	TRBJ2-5	CASTWTGLRPQYF
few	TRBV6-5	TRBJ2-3	CASRVQTGADTQYF
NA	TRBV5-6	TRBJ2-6	CASRLSSGANVLTF
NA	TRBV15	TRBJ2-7	CATSRDRGTGTYEQYF
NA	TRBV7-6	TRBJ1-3	CASSFGEGVGNTIYF
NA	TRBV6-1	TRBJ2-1	CASSEGGGTYNEQFF